Listed here is a single TCR beta chain. Its antigen is not identified. A much larger clone sits a single nucleotide away, making a read error possible. This specimen comes from a study of tumor and adjacent non-tumor tissue in lung cancer. Whole-study findings and limits: Tumor repertoires had a smaller top 100 clone share than normal lung. Tumor tissue had significantly higher TCR diversity than normal lung.

V dropped 4 bases and J dropped 0 bases, with 10 bases sitting between them. This CDR3 is 15 amino acids long. In germline, CDR1 is SGHRS, CDR2 YFSETQ. Three rounds of nested PCR, following a modified ARM-PCR protocol, produced the TCRbeta library. TCRdb independently ran MiXCR on the multiplex PCR reads; one entry per CDR3 protein. The table records 85,000 or so distinct CDR3 sequences, around 80% of them present only once. This sample's RNA came from whole unsorted tissue. More than 3 cm separated this lung sample from the edge of the tumor. Chemotherapy-naive patients with new lung cancer underwent thoracic surgery in China, August–November 2014.

The TCR was taken from a woman between 50 and 59 years old with non-small cell lung cancer. The specimen was distant non-tumor lung tissue. The gene calls are TRBV5-1 and TRBJ1-4; TRBD1 is a possible D gene (6 bases). CDR3 sequence reads: CASSPRGATNEKLFF. For the CDR3, the DNA is TGCGCCAGCAGCCCGAGGGGGGCAACTAATGAAAAACTGTTTTTT.